This T cell receptor (beta chain) is from a study of blood T cell repertoires in COVID-19 (dated by TCRdb to 2018 to 2020). The study in broad terms: Samples covering the acute and convalescent phases of COVID-19 were provided by collaborators in the United States, Italy and Spain. A de-identified subject ID, COVID-19 status, age in years and sex were almost always included in the sample metadata. HLA class I and class II types, where available, came from metadata supplied by the sample provider rather than from assay-based typing. The repertoires were released in a freely available public database intended as a resource for research on the immune response to SARS-CoV-2. Samples were obtained from the ongoing ImmuneRACE study (first 160 participants) and from 1,000 to 1,500 subjects provided by 6 global collaborators. The prospective study material was composed of cDNA or gDNA derived from T cells, B-cell-depleted T cells, or PBMCs. Subjects who had been exposed to COVID-19, were actively infected with it, or had recovered from it provided the deeply sampled blood TCRbeta repertoires that made up the dataset.

V is cut back by 0 bases and J by 5 bases, with 8 bases in the junction unmatched. CDR3 length: 16 amino acids, cysteine to phenylalanine. Of all the DNA, just the CDR3 is kept, 48 bases in frame from base 1. CDR1 and CDR2 (SGDLS, YYNGEE) derive from the germline V gene. Participants in the prospective study were aged roughly 18 to 100 years, lived in about two dozen United States geographic areas, and enrolled through a virtual design. In the prospective study, participants were assigned to cohorts based on the clinical history participants reported in a screening survey and a study questionnaire. Recovered participants in ImmuneRACE Cohort 3 were defined as having two consecutive negative NP/OP PCR tests, clearance from a healthcare professional, or resolution of symptoms. In the prospective study, whole blood, serum and a nasopharyngeal or oropharyngeal swab were collected from each participant by mobile phlebotomists. Prospective study participants could optionally give additional blood draws and questionnaires over a roughly 2-month period. Before DNA extraction, blood samples from the prospective study were shipped at room temperature or frozen.

On the study overall, not on this receptor specifically: How much clinical and demographic metadata was included differed by source and by participant, and the metadata was provided uncurated.

Comments on this clone: No cognate antigen has been identified for it. The record has no base qualities; no much larger clone is one base away.

TCRbeta CDR3 regions were amplified from genomic DNA by means of the immunoSEQ Assay, a bias-controlled multiplex PCR. In the paper's pipeline: Nucleated cell counts per sample were estimated from amplification of reference gene primers within the assay. Sequence reads were collapsed and filtered to measure the absolute abundance of every unique TCRbeta CDR3 rearrangement. For each sample, productive Simpson clonality was calculated as the square root of Simpson's diversity index over productive rearrangements. Here the immuneACCESS table is served through TCRdb, limited to in-frame sequences with V and J called. Missing clones are a known gap in these copies; in checked studies unresolved V genes cover under half, and the rest lacks a known reason. The DNA was the basis for D and trimming; V, J and clone size are from that table. A total of over 250,000 clones appear in this sample, roughly 90% of them only once. Of the sample, around 2.6% is held by the ten largest clones.

The rearrangement joined TRBV9 to TRBJ2-5; 9 bases in the middle match TRBD2. The origin of this receptor is a man aged 55 to 70 who had recovered from COVID-19. Sequencing was done on a sample of PBMCs or T cells enriched from blood (not recorded which). The CDR3 protein is CASSVGDSGRRETQYF. The nucleotides read TGTGCCAGCAGCGTAGGGGATAGCGGGAGACGGGAGACCCAGTACTTC.